The 23 T cell receptor beta chains in this list originate from one sample, sequenced in a study of cytomegalovirus exposure and HLA in healthy donors. Primers: 60 Vbeta forward and 13 Jbeta reverse. The data were produced by immunoSEQ multiplex PCR, yet TCRdb's version contains in-frame clones alone and is incomplete. The sample holds roughly 160,000 clones, approximately 80% seen once. The material sequenced was PBMCs. Every receptor here comes from a man younger than 35 in good health and CMV-seropositive.

DNA of the CDR3: TGTGCCAGCAGATTGGGACAGTCCTACTACAATGAGCAGTTCTTC. It is translated as CASRLGQSYYNEQFF. The rearrangement joins TRBV27 to TRBJ2-1; 7 bases map to TRBD1. The CDR3 extends over 15 amino acids. Germline lookup yields CDR1 MNHEY and CDR2 SMNVEV (reference sequence). Trimming cost V 6 bases and J 3 bases; bases outside gene matches: 8.

This clone showed up just once. The gene calls are TRBV6-5 and TRBJ1-1; D remains ambiguous. CDR1 MNHEY and CDR2 SVGAGI come from the germline V gene. The CDR3 loop spans 13 amino acids. Deletions cut 8 bases from V and 1 base from J, with 11 bases between. For the CDR3, the DNA is TGTGCCAGCGGTGGTGGCGGGAACACTGAAGCTTTCTTT. Protein sequence: CASGGGGNTEAFF.

This chain connects TRBV5-1 to TRBJ2-1, with 8 nucleotides matching TRBD2. Unmatched junction bases numbered 14, after V lost 0 bases and J lost 6 bases. This CDR3 is built from 18 residues. Germline V gene data show CDR1 as SGHRS and CDR2 as YFSETQ. The CDR3 nucleotides read TGCGCCAGCAGCTTGGCCTCTAGGGGGACTAGTATTATCAATGAGCAGTTCTTC. It specifies CASSLASRGTSIINEQFF.

The gene calls are TRBV11-2 and TRBJ1-1; D is perhaps TRBD1 (5 bases). Germline V gene sequence: CDR1 SGHAT, CDR2 FQNNGV. The V gene lost 1 base and the J gene lost 1 base, with 10 bases spanning the gap. CDR3 length: 15 amino acids. CDR3 in amino acids: CASSLGARENTEAFF. DNA of the CDR3: TGTGCCAGCAGCTTAGGAGCCAGGGAGAACACTGAAGCTTTCTTT.

V is TRBV6-5 and J is TRBJ1-5; D gene uncertain. Germline V gene data show CDR1 as MNHEY and CDR2 as SVGAGI. Trimming removed 7 bases at V and 2 bases at J, with 15 bases between. The CDR3 spans 15 residues. The CDR3 region has the DNA TGTGCCAGCAAACAAGCCCGGGTCGGCAATCAGCCCCAGCATTTT. Protein product: CASKQARVGNQPQHF.

This chain connects TRBV9 to TRBJ1-3; D remains unclear. The V gene's germline CDR1 is SGDLS and CDR2 YYNGEE. The CDR3 has 16 residues. The V end was cut by 0 bases, the J end by 3 bases, with 13 bases between. The CDR3 spells CASSVGSSRGGNTIYF. The CDR3, as DNA: TGTGCCAGCAGCGTAGGTTCCAGCCGGGGTGGAAACACCATATATTTT. The full variable domain, with the rest looked up from reference TRBV9 and TRBJ1-3, is DSGVTQTPKHLITATGQRVTLRCSPRSGDLSVYWYQQSLDQGLQFLIQYYNGEERAKGNILERFSAQQFPDLHSELNLSSLELGDSALYFCASSVGSSRGGNTIYFGEGSWLTVV.

This chain links TRBV9 with TRBJ2-5, with TRBD2 matching 9 bases. The CDR3 runs to 16 residues. The V segment lost 6 bases and the J segment 1 base; nucleotides outside the gene matches: 10. Per germline, CDR1 SGDLS and CDR2 YYNGEE. The CDR3 nucleotides are TGTGCCAGCACCCGATTTGGGCGGGGGGGCCAAGAGACCCAGTACTTC. This codes for CASTRFGRGGQETQYF.

The chain joins TRBV2 to TRBJ1-1; 12 bases are a match to TRBD1. The CDR3 has 16 residues. Germline V CDR1 and CDR2: SNHLY, FYNNEI. The J segment lost 5 bases and the V segment lost 6 bases, leaving 10 bases of the junction unmatched. In DNA, the CDR3 is TGTGCCAGCAGCCACAACCGGGACAGGGGGCGAACTGAAGCTTTCTTT. Its translation is CASSHNRDRGRTEAFF.

V and J are TRBV9 and TRBJ1-1; D may be TRBD1 (5 bases). Per germline, CDR1 SGDLS and CDR2 YYNGEE. The V and J ends lost 2 bases and 1 base respectively, with 9 bases between them. CDR3 length: 14 residues. The CDR3: CASSVQGQNTEAFF. The CDR3 DNA reads as TGTGCCAGCAGCGTGCAAGGACAGAACACTGAAGCTTTCTTT.

The chain has TRBV7-2 and TRBJ2-7; 13 nucleotides agree with TRBD2. CDR3 length: 15 amino acids. CDR1 is SGHTA, CDR2 FQGNSA, per germline. The ends lost 5 bases at V and 4 bases at J; junction bases unmatched: 5. As DNA, the CDR3 is TGTGCCAGCAGCATCAGGACTAGCGGGGGTTACGAGCAGTACTTC. Its protein product is CASSIRTSGGYEQYF.

This chain joins TRBV19 and TRBJ2-1; tentatively, D is TRBD2 (5 bases). The CDR3 is 12 amino acids. Deletions cut 3 bases from V and 10 bases from J, with 10 bases between. Germline V gene data show CDR1 as LNHDA and CDR2 as SQIVND (reference sequence). The CDR3 sequence is CASSMGEGEQFF. The CDR3 DNA is TGTGCCAGTAGTATGGGAGAAGGGGAGCAGTTCTTC. Full variable domain (outside the CDR3, taken from reference TRBV19 and TRBJ2-1): DGGITQSPKYLFRKEGQNVTLSCEQNLNHDAMYWYRQDPGQGLRLIYYSQIVNDFQKGDIAEGYSVSREKKESFPLTVTSAQKNPTAFYLCASSMGEGEQFFGPGTRLTVL.

The chain employs TRBV9 and TRBJ2-1; TRBD2 matches 9 bases. The CDR3 covers 15 residues. The germline V gene encodes CDR1 SGDLS and CDR2 YYNGEE. V shed 0 bases and J 6 bases; nucleotides not matched to a gene: 4. CDR3 protein: CASSVAVAGANEQFF. Written as DNA, the CDR3 is TGTGCCAGCAGCGTAGCTGTAGCGGGAGCCAATGAGCAGTTCTTC.

This clone was counted a few times. The chain employs TRBV13 and TRBJ1-1; D unresolved. From germline, CDR1 is PRHDT and CDR2 FYEKMQ (reference sequence). CDR3 length: 13 residues. The V end lost 5 bases, the J end lost 3 bases, and 10 bases lay between the germline ends. CDR3 DNA: TGTGCCAGCAGCCTCGGGAGGGACACTGAAGCTTTCTTT. As protein: CASSLGRDTEAFF.

The genes are TRBV6-6 and TRBJ1-6; possibly TRBD1 for D (6 bases). Trimming left V 1 base short and J 7 bases short, with 11 bases between. The CDR3 loop spans 15 amino acids. The germline V gene encodes CDR1 MNHNY and CDR2 SVGAGI (reference sequence). CDR3 residues: CASSYLGQGNSPLHF. The CDR3 DNA is TGTGCCAGCAGTTACTTGGGACAAGGAAATTCACCCCTCCACTTT.

V and J are TRBV7-2 and TRBJ2-7; TRBD2 might be the D (5 bases). V dropped 3 bases and J dropped 2 bases, with 8 bases sitting between them. This CDR3 is built from 13 residues. CDR1 is SGHTA, CDR2 FQGNSA, per germline. In nucleotides, the CDR3 is TGTGCCAGCAGCTTCGGACTGACCTACGAGCAGTACTTC. Its protein is CASSFGLTYEQYF. Full variable domain (missing parts from reference TRBV7-2 and TRBJ2-7): GAGVSQSPSNKVTEKGKDVELRCDPISGHTALYWYRQSLGQGLEFLIYFQGNSAPDKSGLPSDRFSAERTGGSVSTLTIQRTQQEDSAVYLCASSFGLTYEQYFGPGTRLTVT.

The chain uses TRBV7-9 and TRBJ2-7; 11 bases agree with TRBD2. Germline V gene sequence: CDR1 SEHNR, CDR2 FQNEAQ (reference sequence). Trimming removed 1 base from V and 7 bases from J; junction bases left unmatched: 6. The CDR3 has 15 residues. CDR3 sequence: CASSLELAGVGEQYF. CDR3 DNA: TGTGCCAGCAGCTTAGAACTAGCGGGAGTTGGAGAGCAGTACTTC.

The V gene is TRBV7-2, the J gene TRBJ2-3, with TRBD2 matching over 9 bases. The CDR3 covers 15 residues. Unmatched junction bases numbered 5, after V lost 4 bases and J lost 3 bases. CDR1 is SGHTA and CDR2 is FQGNSA in the germline V gene. The CDR3 sequence: CASSSGLARTDTQYF. The CDR3 DNA reads as TGTGCCAGCAGCTCGGGACTAGCTAGGACAGATACGCAGTATTTT.

The chain uses TRBV19 and TRBJ2-1; D is unresolved. Germline lookup yields CDR1 LNHDA and CDR2 SQIVND (reference sequence). The CDR3 runs to 14 residues. The ends were cut back, 2 bases at V and 3 bases at J, with 8 bases in the middle. The CDR3 loop reads CASSIPGGYNEQFF. CDR3 DNA sequence: TGTGCCAGTAGTATACCTGGCGGCTACAATGAGCAGTTCTTC.

The rearrangement uses TRBV10-1 and TRBJ2-7; 14 nucleotides match TRBD2. This CDR3 has 17 amino acids. The trim removed 7 bases at V and 3 bases at J, leaving 11 bases unmatched. CDR1 and CDR2 (germline): WNHNN, SYGVQD (reference sequence). Here the CDR3 reads CASKTPGTSGGDYEQYF. The CDR3 coding sequence is TGCGCCAGCAAAACCCCCGGGACTAGCGGGGGTGACTACGAGCAGTACTTC.

V gene TRBV7-3 combines with J gene TRBJ2-6; D is unresolved. The germline gives CDR1 SGHTA, CDR2 FQGTGA. The CDR3 sequence is 16 residues long. V was clipped by 6 bases and J by 0 bases, with 12 bases between them. DNA of the CDR3: TGTGCCAGCAGTCCTCTCATAGCCTCTGGGGCCAACGTCCTGACTTTC. It encodes CASSPLIASGANVLTF.

This rearrangement joins TRBV30 to TRBJ2-7; 8 bases map to TRBD1. Unmatched junction bases numbered 5, after V lost 0 bases and J lost 1 base. The V gene's germline CDR1 is GTSNPN and CDR2 SVGIG (reference sequence). The CDR3 has 15 residues. CDR3 amino acids: CAWSVGQGASYEQYF. The CDR3 DNA is TGTGCCTGGAGTGTAGGCCAGGGGGCTTCCTACGAGCAGTACTTC. Supplemented by reference TRBV30 and TRBJ2-7, the full variable domain reads SQTIHQWPATLVQPVGSPLSLECTVEGTSNPNLYWYRQAAGRGLQLLFYSVGIGQISSEVPQNLSASRPQDRQFILSSKKLLLSDSGFYLCAWSVGQGASYEQYFGPGTRLTVT.

This clone occurred once. The V gene is TRBV9, the J gene TRBJ1-1, with 7 bases identical to TRBD1. V shed 4 bases, J shed 1 base, and the junction held 13 bases outside the gene matches. In germline, CDR1 is SGDLS, CDR2 YYNGEE. The CDR3 extends over 17 amino acids. The CDR3 region has the DNA TGTGCCAGCAGCCGAGGGTGGGGGAGACAGGGGAACACTGAAGCTTTCTTT. Translated: CASSRGWGRQGNTEAFF. Full variable domain (rest looked up from reference TRBV9 and TRBJ1-1): DSGVTQTPKHLITATGQRVTLRCSPRSGDLSVYWYQQSLDQGLQFLIQYYNGEERAKGNILERFSAQQFPDLHSELNLSSLELGDSALYFCASSRGWGRQGNTEAFFGQGTRLTVV.

The V call is TRBV7-9, the J call TRBJ2-1, with D unclear. Deletions cut 5 bases from V and 6 bases from J, with 17 bases between. The CDR3 covers 15 residues. Germline V gene lookup returns CDR1 SEHNR and CDR2 FQNEAQ (reference sequence). CDR3 DNA sequence: TGTGCCAGCAGCGTCGAAGATTCCGCCGGCAATGAGCAGTTCTTC. Protein: CASSVEDSAGNEQFF.